This paragraph reports one T cell receptor (beta chain). The germline gives CDR1 MNHNY, CDR2 SVGAGI (reference sequence). This CDR3 is built from 15 residues. Trimming removed 5 bases from V and 2 bases from J, with 16 bases in between. This sample stems from a study of blood T cell repertoires in COVID-19. Study summary: Sites across the United States, Italy and Spain contributed samples from acute and convalescent COVID-19. T cells, B-cell-depleted T cells, or PBMCs provided the cDNA or gDNA that served as material.

Original processing notes: Nucleated cell counts were estimated from reference gene primer amplification. The protocol was immunoSEQ multiplex PCR, while the TCRdb copy is restricted to in-frame clones and leaves out a portion. V, J and clone size reflect that table, while D and trimming were determined from the DNA. The sample includes 250,000 to 350,000 clones, approximately 86% of them seen just once. The sample consisted of peripheral blood. The receptor comes from a woman in her 50s who had recovered from COVID-19. This sequence joins TRBV6-6 and TRBJ2-7; D not certain. The CDR3 protein is CASSPLWSRAYEQYF. The DNA of the CDR3 is TGTGCCAGCAGTCCTCTCTGGAGCAGAGCCTACGAGCAGTACTTC.